This T cell receptor beta chain was recorded in a study of CD8 T cell repertoires and HIV-1 epitope variants. TCRdb's copy holds only in-frame clones and misses some; the assay was immunoSEQ multiplex PCR. In the table there are 6,000 or so clones, about 71% of which are singletons. The CDR3 sequence is 14 residues long. Deletions cut 3 bases from V and 8 bases from J, with 16 bases between. The germline V gene encodes CDR1 MNHEY and CDR2 SMNVEV (reference sequence). In regard to this clone: Its antigen is unidentified.

This TCR derives from a male donor with HIV. The specimen sequenced was cultured CD8+ T cells derived from PBMCs. The chain employs TRBV27 and TRBJ1-2; D gene uncertain. CDR3 DNA sequence: TGTGCCAGCAGTTTCGAGGGAATATCGGGAGGCTACACCTTC. Residues: CASSFEGISGGYTF.